These 27 T cell receptor beta chains came from one sample sequenced in a study of shared clonotypes between healthy human individuals (dated by TCRdb to about 2020). Library preparation used the immunoSEQ multiplex PCR assay. This immuneACCESS table, as held by TCRdb, lists in-frame sequences with V and J called but not all clones. Of the missing ones, under half trace to an unresolved V gene in checked studies; the others have no known cause. Here the sample has about 2.3 million clones; just over 90% occur a single time. The ten largest make up approximately 0.4% of the sample. The sequenced sample consisted of naive CD4+ T cells from PBMCs. Interpreted using the paper, the cell subset or site label stands for: CD45RA+ positively selected. The receptors were gathered from a man between 18 and 35 years old in good health. Some clones in this sample may be carry-over from other donors' samples.

The chain combines TRBV5-1 with TRBJ1-1; TRBD1 might be the D (6 bases). Germline assignment: CDR1 SGHRS and CDR2 YFSETQ. This CDR3 comprises 18 residues. Trimming took 4 bases from V and 1 from J, leaving 23 bases between them. CDR3 in amino acids: CASSPYNTGNWRNTEAFF. Written as DNA, the CDR3 is TGCGCCAGCAGCCCATATAATACAGGGAATTGGAGGAACACTGAAGCTTTCTTT. Full variable domain (remainder filled in from reference TRBV5-1 and TRBJ1-1): KAGVTQTPRYLIKTRGQQVTLSCSPISGHRSVSWYQQTPGQGLQFLFEYFSETQRNKGNFPGRFSGRQFSNSRSEMNVSTLELGDSALYLCASSPYNTGNWRNTEAFFGQGTRLTVV.

The sample holds one count of this clone. V and J are TRBV7-3 and TRBJ2-1; TRBD2 matches 7 bases. The CDR3 covers 14 residues. Germline values: CDR1 SGHTA, CDR2 FQGTGA. The V segment lost 5 bases and the J segment 7 bases; nucleotides outside the gene matches: 8. Here the CDR3 DNA reads TGTGCCAGCAGCCGAAACGGGAGGATGAATGAGCAGTTCTTC. Protein product: CASSRNGRMNEQFF.

The chain employs TRBV9 and TRBJ2-6; D may be TRBD1 (5 bases). This CDR3 region has 17 residues. Germline CDR1 is SGDLS and CDR2 is YYNGEE. V lost 3 bases and J lost 0, with 13 bases in between. CDR3 nucleotide sequence: TGTGCCAGCAGCGCGATACAGGTTCCCTCTGGGGCCAACGTCCTGACTTTC. Protein product: CASSAIQVPSGANVLTF.

The CDR3 sequence: CATSRARGQFDSYNEQFF. CDR3 in DNA: TGTGCCACCAGCAGAGCCCGGGGACAGTTTGATTCCTACAATGAGCAGTTCTTC. The V call is TRBV15, the J call TRBJ2-1, with 7 bases lining up with TRBD1. Trimming took 1 base from V and 1 from J; bases not matched to a gene: 10. Germline CDR1 reads LNHNV; CDR2 reads YYDKDF (reference sequence). The CDR3 is made up of 18 amino acids.

The V gene is TRBV5-4, the J gene TRBJ2-5, with D uncertain. The CDR3 is 11 residues long. Germline-derived CDR1 and CDR2 are SGHNT and YYREEE (reference sequence). Trimming took off 4 bases at V and 5 bases at J, with 6 bases between the two ends. The CDR3 DNA reads TGTGCCAGCAGCAAGCTGGAGACCCAGTACTTC. Protein sequence: CASSKLETQYF.

The rearrangement uses TRBV19 and TRBJ1-2, with a possible D match to TRBD1 (6 bases). This CDR3 has 14 residues. Germline lookup yields CDR1 LNHDA and CDR2 SQIVND (reference sequence). V lost 2 bases, J lost 7 bases, and 14 bases lay in between. CDR3 in amino acids: CASSIRLGAGGYTF. Written as DNA, the CDR3 is TGTGCCAGTAGTATAAGACTGGGGGCTGGTGGCTACACCTTC.

V and J are TRBV6-1 and TRBJ2-5; D is ambiguous. Germline-derived CDR1 and CDR2 are MNHNS and SASEGT. V lost 2 bases and J lost 5, with 12 bases in between. The CDR3 contains 14 residues. CDR3 loop: CASSESRATETQYF. The DNA of the CDR3 is TGTGCCAGCAGTGAATCTCGGGCCACTGAGACCCAGTACTTC.

This chain links TRBV7-3 with TRBJ1-3, with D maybe TRBD1 (6 bases). The CDR3 contains 15 residues. The V end lost 3 bases, the J end lost 0 bases, and 9 bases lay between the germline ends. CDR1 SGHTA and CDR2 FQGTGA come from the germline V gene. In DNA form, the CDR3 reads TGTGCCAGCAGCTTCATAGGGGGCTCTGGAAACACCATATATTTT. This codes for CASSFIGGSGNTIYF.

A note on this clone: This same CDR3 is encoded by further DNA sequences in the sample. This chain links TRBV28 with TRBJ2-7, with 13 bases identical to TRBD2. Germline V gene data show CDR1 as MDHEN and CDR2 as SYDVKM. The CDR3 is made up of 15 amino acids. With V trimmed by 5 bases and J by 3 bases, 4 bases remained unmatched. In DNA, the CDR3 is TGTGCCAGCAGTCCCGGGACTAGCGGGAACTACGAGCAGTACTTC. Residues: CASSPGTSGNYEQYF.

V is TRBV4-1 and J is TRBJ2-1; 10 nucleotides agree with TRBD2. The germline gives CDR1 MGHRA, CDR2 YSYEKL. The CDR3 is made up of 16 amino acids. The V gene end was trimmed by 2 bases and the J gene end by 5 bases; junction bases not matched to a gene: 6. For the CDR3, the DNA is TGCGCCAGCAGCCAAAAAGGACTAGCGGAGAACAATGAGCAGTTCTTC. It codes for CASSQKGLAENNEQFF.

The J gene is TRBJ2-5, the V gene TRBV29-1, with a tentative D call TRBD2 (5 bases). CDR3 length: 14 residues. V gave up 7 bases and J gave up 4 bases, with 19 bases separating them. CDR1 is SQVTM and CDR2 is ANQGSEA in the germline V gene. CDR3 DNA sequence: TGCAGCGGAGGACTGGAGTTGGTGCGAGAGACCCAGTACTTC. This gives the protein CSGGLELVRETQYF. Full variable domain (missing parts from reference TRBV29-1 and TRBJ2-5): SAVISQKPSRDICQRGTSLTIQCQVDSQVTMMFWYRQQPGQSLTLIATANQGSEATYESGFVIDKFPISRPNLTFSTLTVSNMSPEDSSIYLCSGGLELVRETQYFGPGTRLLVL.

V gene TRBV27 combines with J gene TRBJ1-5; D remains unclear. The germline V gene encodes CDR1 MNHEY and CDR2 SMNVEV (reference sequence). The CDR3 consists of 15 residues. Trimming left V 7 bases short and J 3 bases short, with 16 bases between. The CDR3 DNA is TGTGCCAGCAAGTCCTTAGGTGCTACCAATCAGCCCCAGCATTTT. It specifies CASKSLGATNQPQHF.

The rearrangement uses TRBV2 and TRBJ2-7; TRBD2 agrees at 8 bases. Germline V gene sequence: CDR1 SNHLY, CDR2 FYNNEI. J lost 2 bases, V lost 4 bases, and 7 bases had no gene match. This CDR3 has 15 residues. CDR3 in DNA: TGTGCCAGCAGTGCGGGCCAGCGGGAGCCCTACGAGCAGTACTTC. Its protein product is CASSAGQREPYEQYF.

The chain has TRBV25-1 and TRBJ1-4; no clear D. V was shortened by 1 base and J by 0 bases, with 15 bases between the two germline ends. The CDR3 extends over 18 amino acids. CDR1 and CDR2 from the germline V gene are MGHDK and SYGVNS. CDR3 protein: CASSEFGPRNPTNEKLFF. CDR3 coding DNA: TGTGCCAGCAGTGAATTTGGCCCCAGGAATCCAACTAATGAAAAACTGTTTTTT.

Comment on this clone: At the DNA level, this CDR3 is encoded by other sequences in the same sample as well. The chain employs TRBV9 and TRBJ2-1; D unresolved. The CDR3 has 13 residues. Trimming left V 0 bases short and J 2 bases short, with 3 bases between. CDR1 SGDLS and CDR2 YYNGEE come from the germline V gene. The CDR3 loop reads CASSVAPYNEQFF. The CDR3, as DNA: TGTGCCAGCAGCGTAGCACCCTACAATGAGCAGTTCTTC. Drawing the rest from reference TRBV9 and TRBJ2-1, the complete variable domain is DSGVTQTPKHLITATGQRVTLRCSPRSGDLSVYWYQQSLDQGLQFLIQYYNGEERAKGNILERFSAQQFPDLHSELNLSSLELGDSALYFCASSVAPYNEQFFGPGTRLTVL.

The chain links TRBV6-5 to TRBJ1-1, with TRBD1 matching 7 bases. Trimming removed 2 bases from V and 5 bases from J; junction bases left unmatched: 8. Germline-derived CDR1 and CDR2 are MNHEY and SVGAGI. The length of the CDR3 is 15 residues. CDR3 nucleotides: TGTGCCAGCAGTTACGACAGGGAAGGCCCAACTGAAGCTTTCTTT. Translated, it gives CASSYDREGPTEAFF.

J is TRBJ1-3 and V is TRBV28; D gene unclear. Between the trimmed V and J ends, which lost 4 bases and 0 bases, there was a span of 13 bases. This CDR3 comprises 16 residues. Germline values: CDR1 MDHEN, CDR2 SYDVKM. The CDR3 reads CASSSPGLGSGNTIYF. The CDR3 DNA sequence: TGTGCCAGCAGTTCCCCGGGTCTAGGCTCTGGAAACACCATATATTTT.

The chain couples TRBV5-1 to TRBJ2-3; 8 nucleotides agree with TRBD2. This CDR3 is built from 15 residues. Germline trimming cut 4 bases from V and 5 bases from J; bases unmatched to any gene: 9. Germline assignment: CDR1 SGHRS and CDR2 YFSETQ. The CDR3 loop is CASSPIEREIDTQYF. The CDR3, as DNA: TGCGCCAGCAGCCCGATCGAGCGGGAGATAGATACGCAGTATTTT.

Comment on this clone: The same CDR3 also results from other DNA sequences found in this sample. The V call is TRBV10-3, the J call TRBJ2-1; 7 nucleotides line up with TRBD1. V shed 3 bases, J shed 3 bases, and the junction held 5 bases outside the gene matches. The CDR3 consists of 15 residues. CDR1 and CDR2 from the germline V gene are ENHRY and SYGVKD. Here the CDR3 DNA reads TGTGCCATCAGTGAAGCAGGGGGTAGCTACAATGAGCAGTTCTTC. Its protein is CAISEAGGSYNEQFF.

The V gene is TRBV6-1, the J gene TRBJ2-7; TRBD2 matches 11 bases. The CDR3 is 16 amino acids. V shed 3 bases and J 5 bases; nucleotides not matched to a gene: 9. The germline gives CDR1 MNHNS, CDR2 SASEGT. Here the CDR3 reads CASSDLSGRGDHEQYF. The DNA of the CDR3 is TGTGCCAGCAGTGATCTTAGCGGGAGGGGGGACCACGAGCAGTACTTC.

This clone was counted a few times. The chain joins TRBV30 to TRBJ1-5; 8 bases match TRBD1. Germline CDR1 is GTSNPN and CDR2 is SVGIG (reference sequence). Trimming cost V 3 bases and J 9 bases; bases outside gene matches: 7. There are 13 residues in the CDR3. The CDR3 region is CAWREQGGRPQHF. CDR3 bases: TGTGCCTGGAGGGAACAGGGGGGGCGGCCCCAGCATTTT. Filled out from reference TRBV30 and TRBJ1-5, the complete variable domain reads SQTIHQWPATLVQPVGSPLSLECTVEGTSNPNLYWYRQAAGRGLQLLFYSVGIGQISSEVPQNLSASRPQDRQFILSSKKLLLSDSGFYLCAWREQGGRPQHFGDGTRLSIL.

The chain carries TRBV7-2 and TRBJ1-2; perhaps TRBD1 as D (6 bases). CDR1 SGHTA and CDR2 FQGNSA come from the germline V gene. This CDR3 has 15 amino acids. V gave up 5 bases and J gave up 5 bases, with 18 bases separating them. CDR3 in DNA: TGTGCCAGCAGCGTTCGGAACAGGGTATATTATGGCTACACCTTC. Protein product: CASSVRNRVYYGYTF. Using reference TRBV7-2 and TRBJ1-2 for the parts outside the CDR3, the full variable domain is GAGVSQSPSNKVTEKGKDVELRCDPISGHTALYWYRQSLGQGLEFLIYFQGNSAPDKSGLPSDRFSAERTGGSVSTLTIQRTQQEDSAVYLCASSVRNRVYYGYTFGSGTRLTVV.

Notes on this clone: This sample includes further DNA sequences coding for the same CDR3. V is TRBV28 and J is TRBJ1-5; D unresolved. In germline, CDR1 is MDHEN, CDR2 SYDVKM. CDR3 size: 12 residues. The germline V and J ends were trimmed by 6 bases and 0 bases, with 3 bases remaining between them. CDR3 nucleotides: TGTGCCAGCAGGGTTAGCAATCAGCCCCAGCATTTT. As protein: CASRVSNQPQHF.

The V gene is TRBV5-8, the J gene TRBJ1-1; no clear D. There are 14 residues in the CDR3. CDR1 is SGHTS, CDR2 YDEGEE, per germline. V lost 3 bases and J 4 bases, leaving 13 bases between the germline ends. The CDR3 spells CASSSARPGTEAFF. The CDR3 nucleotides are TGTGCCAGCAGCTCGGCCCGGCCAGGCACTGAAGCTTTCTTT.

The CDR3 protein is CAISEWGTASSGNTIYF. Written as DNA, the CDR3 is TGTGCCATCAGTGAGTGGGGGACAGCGAGCTCTGGAAACACCATATATTTT. The rearrangement links TRBV10-3 to TRBJ1-3; 7 bases are a match to TRBD1. The CDR3 runs to 17 residues. Trimming at V came to 1 base and at J to 0 bases, leaving 6 bases not matched to a gene. Germline V gene data show CDR1 as ENHRY and CDR2 as SYGVKD.

This sequence joins TRBV7-3 and TRBJ2-5, with 7 bases matching TRBD2. Germline CDR1 SGHTA, CDR2 FQGTGA. The J segment lost 3 bases and the V segment lost 4 bases, leaving 8 bases of the junction unmatched. The CDR3 is made up of 15 amino acids. CDR3: CASSYSGAGKETQYF. CDR3 bases: TGTGCCAGCAGCTACAGCGGAGCGGGGAAAGAGACCCAGTACTTC.

This clone was picked up one time. V usage is TRBV9 and J usage is TRBJ1-3; perhaps TRBD1 as D (5 bases). CDR1 is SGDLS and CDR2 is YYNGEE in the germline V gene. V shed 5 bases and J shed 2 bases, with 11 bases lying between them. The CDR3 consists of 14 residues. This chain's CDR3 is CASRHQGTGNTIYF. Here the CDR3 DNA reads TGTGCCAGCAGGCACCAGGGAACTGGAAACACCATATATTTT.